This paragraph covers one TCR beta chain sequence. Its binding antigen is unknown. Within one base of it there is no much larger clone, and no base qualities were kept. In the same sample, other DNA sequences code for this CDR3. This sample was included in a study of sequential checkpoint blockade in melanoma (dated 2019 in TCRdb). Context from the whole study: Using 1:1 randomization, the trial assigned patients either to first-line nivolumab followed by ipilimumab (arm A) or to ipilimumab followed by nivolumab (arm B). Maintenance nivolumab was given following each of the two trial sequences.

A distance of 10 bases separates the germline ends of V and J, which lose 6 bases and 1 base respectively. There are 14 amino acids in the CDR3, from cysteine to phenylalanine inclusive. Of the read, only the CDR3 DNA is kept; its 42 bases are in frame from base 1. CDR1 SNHLY and CDR2 FYNNEI were looked up in the germline V gene. TCRbeta CDR3 regions were immunosequenced from genomic DNA with the immunoSEQ Assay. Genomic DNA was amplified by bias-controlled multiplex PCR before high-throughput sequencing. The source study handled its data this way. To quantify the absolute abundance of each unique TCRbeta CDR3 region, the sequences were collapsed and filtered. Clonality, defined as 1 minus Pielou's evenness, was calculated using productive rearrangements only. Clones with significantly greater frequencies in on-treatment versus baseline samples were identified using a previously published method. TCRdb provides this immuneACCESS table in a form limited to in-frame rearrangements. Some clones are lacking; in checked studies, under half of them reflect an unresolved V gene, and why the rest are absent is not known. V and J calls and clone size are those listed in that table; D and trimming were worked out from the DNA. This sample gives 10,000 to 15,000 clones in total; about three quarters of them show up just once. Around 10% of the sample lies in the top ten.

Broad study findings and their caveats: The model for predicting response that combines TCR metrics with mutation burden needs to be validated in larger, independent patient cohorts.

The treatment or condition label here, explained by the study, means: randomized to nivolumab then ipilimumab (arm A) or the reverse (arm B). None of the patients in the trial had previously been given DNA-damaging chemotherapy. On a FACS Aria II flow cytometer, live CD3+CD8+ cells that were negative for CD19 and CD56 were sorted from thawed PBMCs. Samples were obtained from patients with melanoma enrolled in CheckMate 064, a randomized, open-label phase II trial of sequential checkpoint blockade. Leukapheresis was used to collect peripheral blood mononuclear cells, which were then purified with Ficoll-Paque and frozen in human serum with roughly 10% DMSO. Purity of sorted blood CD3+CD8+ cells was verified at >95% immediately after sorting, followed by DNA extraction.

The receptor comes from a human donor with melanoma. Recombination connected TRBV2 to TRBJ1-5; matching of 6 bases hints at TRBD1 as the D gene. The source material was CD8+ T cells sorted from blood (inferred from file names), sampled from a patient given nivolumab and ipilimumab in sequence. The sequenced DNA is TGTGCCAGCAGATGGGACACCAGCAATCAGCCCCAGCATTTT. Its product reads: CASRWDTSNQPQHF.